The 31 T cell receptor beta chains below all came from one sample that was sequenced in a study of T cell changes during pregnancy in multiple sclerosis (dated by TCRdb to the late 2010s). To prepare the library, the immunoSEQ multiplex PCR assay was applied. TCRdb's version of the immuneACCESS table is confined to in-frame rearrangements and falls short of the full clone set. An unresolved V gene accounts for under half of the shortfall where checked; the remainder is of unknown origin. Across this sample there are 75,000 to 95,000 clones, with 92% seen only once. In total, the top ten clones hold about 1.5% of the sample. The input for sequencing was peripheral blood, taken in the first trimester of pregnancy. The source of these receptors is a female donor with multiple sclerosis, enrolled in a pregnancy study.

The chain is built from TRBV19 and TRBJ2-7; 9 positions agree with TRBD1. Trimming cost V 4 bases and J 5 bases; bases outside gene matches: 6. The CDR3 consists of 14 residues. From germline, CDR1 is LNHDA and CDR2 SQIVND (reference sequence). CDR3 nucleotide sequence: TGTGCCAGTAGTAGCACAGGGGGCGGGAACGAGCAGTACTTC. Translating gives CASSSTGGGNEQYF.

The rearrangement links TRBV30 to TRBJ2-7, with D perhaps TRBD2 (6 bases). The V and J ends lost 5 bases and 6 bases respectively, with 11 bases between them. Germline V gives CDR1 GTSNPN, CDR2 SVGIG (reference sequence). This CDR3 is 11 amino acids long. CDR3 amino acids: CAWGGTREQYF. For the CDR3, the DNA is TGTGCCTGGGGCGGGACCCGCGAGCAGTACTTC.

The chain has TRBV30 and TRBJ1-4; D gene uncertain. CDR3 length: 12 amino acids. V was shortened by 5 bases and J by 0 bases, with 4 bases between the two germline ends. Germline V CDR1 and CDR2: GTSNPN, SVGIG (reference sequence). CDR3 residues: CAWGATNEKLFF. DNA for the CDR3: TGTGCCTGGGGAGCAACTAATGAAAAACTGTTTTTT.

This chain connects TRBV27 to TRBJ2-7; D is possibly TRBD1 (5 bases). With 5 bases removed from V and 6 bases from J, the gap between germline ends came to 17 bases. Germline lookup yields CDR1 MNHEY and CDR2 SMNVEV (reference sequence). CDR3 length: 14 residues. Here the CDR3 reads CASSNGAARSEQYF. CDR3 sequence (DNA): TGTGCCAGCAGTAATGGGGCCGCTCGGAGCGAGCAGTACTTC.

V gene TRBV18 combines with J gene TRBJ1-1, with a tentative D call TRBD1 (5 bases). V was pared by 2 bases and J by 2 bases, with 6 bases between. Germline-derived CDR1 and CDR2 are KGHSH and LQKENI. The CDR3 covers 13 residues. The DNA of the CDR3 is TGTGCCAGCTCACCAAGGGGCAACACTGAAGCTTTCTTT. This gives the protein CASSPRGNTEAFF.

The rearrangement links TRBV19 to TRBJ2-2; D is uncertain. Germline V gives CDR1 LNHDA, CDR2 SQIVND (reference sequence). The V end was cut by 4 bases, the J end by 4 bases, with 7 bases between. This CDR3 spans 13 amino acids. CDR3 DNA sequence: TGTGCCAGTAGTACCCACTTCACCGGGGAGCTGTTTTTT. It yields the protein CASSTHFTGELFF. The whole variable domain, remainder taken from reference TRBV19 and TRBJ2-2, is DGGITQSPKYLFRKEGQNVTLSCEQNLNHDAMYWYRQDPGQGLRLIYYSQIVNDFQKGDIAEGYSVSREKKESFPLTVTSAQKNPTAFYLCASSTHFTGELFFGEGSRLTVL.

In nucleotides, the CDR3 is TGTGAAACGAGGGCGGGCCTTAATGAGCAGTTCTTC. Translating gives CETRAGLNEQFF. This chain uses TRBV27 with TRBJ2-1, with D tentatively TRBD2 (5 bases). The CDR3 sequence is 12 residues long. Germline CDR1 MNHEY, CDR2 SMNVEV (reference sequence).

This sequence joins TRBV6-1 and TRBJ2-1; 9 bases fit TRBD2. The CDR3 sequence is 15 residues long. The junction had 11 bases not matched to a gene; V was cut back by 10 bases and J by 4 bases. Germline loops: CDR1 MNHNS, CDR2 SASEGT. The CDR3 DNA sequence: TGTGCCACTTCGGCGTCTAGCGGGATATACAATGAGCAGTTCTTC. Translating it yields CATSASSGIYNEQFF.

The V gene is TRBV29-1, the J gene TRBJ1-1; D might be TRBD1 (6 bases). Per germline, CDR1 SQVTM and CDR2 ANQGSEA. V dropped 4 bases and J dropped 1 base, with 10 bases sitting between them. CDR3 length: 13 amino acids. CDR3 coding DNA: TGCAGCGTTGTAAGGACAGCGAACACTGAAGCTTTCTTT. Amino acid sequence: CSVVRTANTEAFF.

This clone was seen once. The rearrangement uses TRBV7-3 and TRBJ2-3; D is unclear. CDR1 is SGHTA and CDR2 is FQGTGA in the germline V gene. The CDR3 length is 13 residues. Trimming shortened V by 5 bases and J by 4 bases, and 10 bases separated the two germline ends. The CDR3 here is CASSPIYPDTQYF. In nucleotides, the CDR3 is TGTGCCAGCAGCCCTATATATCCAGATACGCAGTATTTT.

This clone has just one count. The chain is built from TRBV5-4 and TRBJ2-3; D unresolved. Trimming removed 4 bases at V and 4 bases at J, with 7 bases between. The germline V gene has CDR1 SGHNT and CDR2 YYREEE (reference sequence). This CDR3 comprises 12 residues. The CDR3 DNA reads TGTGCCAGCAGCGGAGAGTCAGATACGCAGTATTTT. This translates into CASSGESDTQYF.

The V and J genes are TRBV2 and TRBJ2-5, with D maybe TRBD1 (6 bases). The V gene lost 4 bases and the J gene lost 3 bases, with 15 bases spanning the gap. Germline lookup yields CDR1 SNHLY and CDR2 FYNNEI. The CDR3 spans 15 residues. The CDR3 protein is CASSVAFAGEETQYF. The CDR3, as DNA: TGTGCCAGCAGTGTAGCGTTTGCAGGGGAAGAGACCCAGTACTTC.

This chain joins TRBV19 and TRBJ2-2, with D perhaps matching TRBD2 (6 bases). Germline-derived CDR1 and CDR2 are LNHDA and SQIVND (reference sequence). V was clipped by 8 bases and J by 3 bases, with 10 bases between them. The CDR3 has 13 residues. CDR3 sequence reads: CASSRDYTGELFF. In DNA form, the CDR3 reads TGTGCCAGTTCGAGGGACTACACCGGGGAGCTGTTTTTT.

The rearrangement joins TRBV7-9 to TRBJ2-2; D might be TRBD1 (6 bases). V was pared by 5 bases and J by 1 base, with 14 bases between. This CDR3 has 16 amino acids. Per germline, CDR1 SEHNR and CDR2 FQNEAQ (reference sequence). The CDR3: CASSLTGHRNTGELFF. The DNA for the CDR3 is TGTGCCAGCAGCCTGACGGGACATAGGAACACCGGGGAGCTGTTTTTT.

V usage is TRBV5-1 and J usage is TRBJ2-7; 7 nucleotides align to TRBD2. The CDR3 runs 15 residues. CDR1 SGHRS and CDR2 YFSETQ come from the germline V gene. With V trimmed by 4 bases and J by 6 bases, 13 bases remained unmatched. The chain's CDR3 is CASSPRLAAAPEQYF. DNA for the CDR3: TGCGCCAGCAGCCCCCGACTAGCAGCCGCCCCCGAGCAGTACTTC. The full variable domain, completed using reference TRBV5-1 and TRBJ2-7, is KAGVTQTPRYLIKTRGQQVTLSCSPISGHRSVSWYQQTPGQGLQFLFEYFSETQRNKGNFPGRFSGRQFSNSRSEMNVSTLELGDSALYLCASSPRLAAAPEQYFGPGTRLTVT.

The gene calls are TRBV27 and TRBJ2-3, with 8 bases identical to TRBD1. CDR1 and CDR2 (germline): MNHEY, SMNVEV (reference sequence). The ends lost 2 bases at V and 0 bases at J; junction bases unmatched: 1. This CDR3 has 15 residues. As DNA, the CDR3 is TGTGCCAGCAGTTTAGGGACAGGTAGCACAGATACGCAGTATTTT. Translated, it gives CASSLGTGSTDTQYF.

The chain combines TRBV7-9 with TRBJ1-2; 8 nucleotides agree with TRBD1. The CDR3 loop spans 13 amino acids. Germline loops: CDR1 SEHNR, CDR2 FQNEAQ (reference sequence). J gave up 6 bases and V 0 bases, and 0 bases lay outside the gene matches. The CDR3 DNA is TGTGCCAGCAGCTTAGCGACAGGGGATGGCTACACCTTC. Its protein is CASSLATGDGYTF.

J is TRBJ1-4 and V is TRBV28, with D uncertain. The CDR3 is made up of 12 amino acids. Trimming cost V 4 bases and J 13 bases, with 13 bases left between them. Germline V lookup: CDR1 MDHEN, CDR2 SYDVKM. This CDR3 reads CASSSWPVVLFF. The CDR3, as DNA: TGTGCCAGCAGTTCCTGGCCAGTGGTACTGTTTTTT.

The CDR3 coding sequence is TGCGCCAGCAGCTCGACTAGCGGGACGAGCTCCTACAATGAGCAGTTCTTC. Translated, it gives CASSSTSGTSSYNEQFF. This chain uses TRBV5-1 with TRBJ2-1, with 11 bases matching TRBD2. CDR3 length equals 17 residues. The J segment lost 0 bases and the V segment lost 3 bases, leaving 5 bases of the junction unmatched. The germline CDR1 and CDR2 sequences are SGHRS and YFSETQ. Using reference TRBV5-1 and TRBJ2-1 for the parts outside the CDR3, the full variable domain is KAGVTQTPRYLIKTRGQQVTLSCSPISGHRSVSWYQQTPGQGLQFLFEYFSETQRNKGNFPGRFSGRQFSNSRSEMNVSTLELGDSALYLCASSSTSGTSSYNEQFFGPGTRLTVL.

The chain joins TRBV2 to TRBJ1-1; D is perhaps TRBD1 (6 bases). The CDR3 covers 15 residues. Trimming removed 5 bases at V and 2 bases at J, with 15 bases between. Germline V lookup: CDR1 SNHLY, CDR2 FYNNEI. For the CDR3, the DNA is TGTGCCAGCAGTAGATCCGGGGGGCGCAACACTGAAGCTTTCTTT. Residues: CASSRSGGRNTEAFF.

V gene TRBV15 combines with J gene TRBJ1-5, with 9 bases that match TRBD1. V gave up 0 bases and J gave up 1 base; unmatched junction bases: 10. The CDR3 covers 19 residues. Germline loops: CDR1 LNHNV, CDR2 YYDKDF (reference sequence). CDR3 loop: CATSREVGTGRWSNQPQHF. Written as DNA, the CDR3 is TGTGCCACCAGCAGAGAGGTTGGGACAGGGCGGTGGAGCAATCAGCCCCAGCATTTT.

This clone was seen more than once but under ten times. The V and J genes are TRBV4-3 and TRBJ1-2, with a tentative D call TRBD1 (6 bases). Germline values: CDR1 LGHNA, CDR2 YSLEER. The CDR3 has 14 amino acids. The ends were cut back, 0 bases at V and 6 bases at J, with 11 bases in the middle. As DNA, the CDR3 is TGCGCCAGCAGCCAAGACGCGGGGGGCAATGGCTACACCTTC. As protein: CASSQDAGGNGYTF.

V is TRBV19 and J is TRBJ2-3; TRBD2 matches 10 bases. After removal of 3 bases from V and 4 bases from J, the junction contained 7 bases not matched to a gene. Germline values: CDR1 LNHDA, CDR2 SQIVND (reference sequence). The CDR3 consists of 16 residues. For the CDR3, the DNA is TGTGCCAGTAGTATTGGGGGACTAGCGCAGGCAGATACGCAGTATTTT. Its protein product is CASSIGGLAQADTQYF.

V gene TRBV28 combines with J gene TRBJ2-7, with 12 bases lining up with TRBD2. There are 19 residues in the CDR3. CDR1 and CDR2 (germline): MDHEN, SYDVKM. With V trimmed by 2 bases and J by 0 bases, 11 bases remained unmatched. The CDR3 DNA reads TGTGCCAGCAGTTTACCCTCTAGCGGGAGGGGCCGGAGCTCCTACGAGCAGTACTTC. Its translation: CASSLPSSGRGRSSYEQYF.

The V call is TRBV5-5, the J call TRBJ1-1; D gene ambiguous. This CDR3 has 14 residues. CDR1 SGHKS and CDR2 YYEKEE come from the germline V gene (reference sequence). V was shortened by 0 bases and J by 1 base, with 7 bases between the two germline ends. CDR3 nucleotide sequence: TGTGCCAGCAGCTTGGACGCGGGGAACACTGAAGCTTTCTTT. This codes for CASSLDAGNTEAFF.

This clone appeared once. The chain carries TRBV2 and TRBJ2-1; no definite D call. V was pared by 5 bases and J by 7 bases, with 15 bases between. The length of the CDR3 is 14 residues. The germline V gene has CDR1 SNHLY and CDR2 FYNNEI. The DNA for the CDR3 is TGTGCCAGCAGTCCCCCGGCTAGGTCTAATGAGCAGTTCTTC. Translating it yields CASSPPARSNEQFF.

This clone was detected once. The chain uses TRBV2 and TRBJ1-3, with unresolved D. Germline loops: CDR1 SNHLY, CDR2 FYNNEI. With 8 bases removed from V and 4 bases from J, the gap between germline ends came to 9 bases. The CDR3 consists of 12 residues. CDR3 coding DNA: TGTGCCAGCCCGGGAGAAGGAAACACCATATATTTT. Amino acids: CASPGEGNTIYF.

This rearrangement joins TRBV5-4 to TRBJ2-2; TRBD2 matches at 14 bases. Germline V CDR1 and CDR2: SGHNT, YYREEE (reference sequence). There are 18 residues in the CDR3. V was clipped by 4 bases and J by 6 bases; unmatched bases: 11. For the CDR3, the DNA is TGTGCCAGCAGCCCGGGGGGGCCGGGACTAGCGGGAGCCGGGGAGCTGTTTTTT. It translates to CASSPGGPGLAGAGELFF.

The chain combines TRBV7-9 with TRBJ2-5, with 13 bases lining up with TRBD2. Looked up from germline, CDR1 is SEHNR and CDR2 is FQNEAQ (reference sequence). The CDR3 spans 15 residues. J lost 2 bases, V lost 5 bases, and 2 bases had no gene match. This CDR3 is CASSPGLAGQETQYF. For the CDR3, the DNA is TGTGCCAGCAGCCCGGGACTAGCGGGACAAGAGACCCAGTACTTC.

As concerns this clone: One end of the junction fails to match germline, which may point to a read error. The J gene is TRBJ1-5, the V gene TRBV6-5; 11 bases fit TRBD1. Germline V gene sequence: CDR1 MNHEY, CDR2 SVGAGI. This CDR3 comprises 15 residues. In DNA, the CDR3 is TGTGCCAGCAGCAAGGACAGGGGGCGCAACCAGCCCCAGCATTTT. Amino acids: CASSKDRGRNQPQHF.

The chain joins TRBV7-9 to TRBJ2-1, with D possibly being TRBD2 (6 bases). The CDR3 loop spans 12 amino acids. Trimming pared 5 bases from V and 6 bases from J, leaving 8 bases between. CDR1 and CDR2 (germline): SEHNR, FQNEAQ (reference sequence). CDR3 protein: CASSPTSNEQFF. The CDR3 region has the DNA TGTGCCAGCAGCCCGACTAGCAATGAGCAGTTCTTC.